The entry that follows covers one T cell receptor beta chain sequence. The antigen is unknown. The study gave focal radiation plus ipilimumab CTLA-4 blockade to patients with chemo-refractory metastatic non-small-cell lung cancer. This entry belongs to a study of radiotherapy plus CTLA-4 blockade in lung cancer. Study overall: Objective responses were documented in roughly 20% of patients, with disease control in roughly 33%. Study-level findings and limits: TCR clones of tumor origin grew in blood after radiotherapy plus ipilimumab. Reports state that early shifts in blood T cell clones, with interferon-beta, best predicted response.

Generated by immunoSEQ multiplex PCR, the TCRdb table keeps only in-frame clones and is missing some. The sample lists some 70,000 clones, 79% seen once, with more than 8.5% in the top ten. Germline V CDR1 and CDR2: SGHTS, YDEGEE. V was clipped by 0 bases and J by 3 bases, with 16 bases between them. The CDR3 length is 17 residues. The sample in question was peripheral blood, obtained from a patient treated with radiotherapy plus ipilimumab. V and J are TRBV5-8 and TRBJ1-5; D is unresolved. The source of this sequence is a human donor with non-small cell lung cancer who had a complete response to radiotherapy plus ipilimumab. This CDR3 is CASSLGAGSGYNQPQHF. DNA for the CDR3: TGTGCCAGCAGCTTGGGGGCGGGTTCGGGGTACAATCAGCCCCAGCATTTT.